The next 3 T cell receptor beta chains were all read from a single sample in a study of neurological immune-mediated disorders. In TCRdb, the 5' RACE reads were re-called with MiXCR into one record per CDR3 protein. The sample holds about 80,000 distinct CDR3 sequences, about 5% seen once. This sample's time point: longitudinal time-point 2. Sequences were obtained from PBMCs. Receptor source: a woman aged 60-75 years with multiple sclerosis.

In regard to this clonotype: This may be a read error, as it is one base from a much larger clone. CDR3 protein: CASSSVGYEQYF. Here the CDR3 DNA reads TGCGCCAGCAGCTCGGTGGGGTACGAGCAGTACTTC. The rearrangement joins TRBV5-1 to TRBJ2-7, with no clear D. The V and J ends lost 3 bases and 4 bases respectively, with 8 bases between them. Germline V gene data show CDR1 as SGHRS and CDR2 as YFSETQ. CDR3 length: 12 amino acids.

The chain is built from TRBV20-1 and TRBJ2-5; D not resolved. Trimming stripped 0 bases from V and 1 base from J, with 3 bases between. This CDR3 region has 12 residues. Germline loops: CDR1 DFQATT, CDR2 SNEGSKA (reference sequence). In nucleotides, the CDR3 is TGCAGTGCTAGAGAGGGCCAAGAGACCCAGTACTTC. Its translation: CSAREGQETQYF.

This clonotype was counted at least ten times. The rearrangement links TRBV20-1 to TRBJ2-1, with 7 bases aligning to TRBD1. V lost 6 bases and J lost 8; bases outside the gene matches: 7. The CDR3 runs to 12 residues. Germline V lookup: CDR1 DFQATT, CDR2 SNEGSKA (reference sequence). The CDR3 reads CSARGLGDEQFF. The CDR3, as DNA: TGCAGTGCGAGGGGGCTGGGAGATGAGCAGTTCTTC.